This T cell receptor beta chain was sequenced during a study of blood T cell repertoires in COVID-19. This clone showed up just once. The repertoire was sequenced with immunoSEQ multiplex PCR; TCRdb's copy has only in-frame clones and lacks some. The sample contains 250,000 or so clones, 80% to 90% of which appear only once. Germline CDR1 is ENHRY and CDR2 is SYGVKD. The CDR3 has 17 amino acids. The germline V and J ends were trimmed by 3 bases and 0 bases, with 15 bases remaining between them. This rearrangement joins TRBV10-3 to TRBJ1-3; TRBD1 is a possible D gene (6 bases). The specimen sequenced was PBMCs or T cells enriched from blood (not recorded which). The receptor's source is a woman in her forties who had been exposed to COVID-19. The CDR3 coding sequence is TGTGCCATCAGTGATCGGGGACAAAGTCTCTCTGGAAACACCATATATTTT. Amino acid sequence: CAISDRGQSLSGNTIYF.